This T cell receptor (beta chain) was identified in a study of cytomegalovirus exposure and HLA in healthy donors. General study points: Rarity held for most TCR sequences, but there were some public TCRs that occurred in many donors.

Sequencing used immunoSEQ multiplex PCR; TCRdb keeps in-frame clones, though not all of them. The sample has roughly 70,000 clones; roughly 95% are singletons. Notes on this clone: The antigen remains unidentified.

Germline V gives CDR1 SGHNT, CDR2 YENEEA. The ends lost 5 bases at V and 4 bases at J; junction bases unmatched: 13. The CDR3 consists of 16 residues. The source material was PBMCs. This TCR came from a man aged 18-30 years in good health and CMV-seronegative. The chain carries TRBV11-3 and TRBJ2-5, with TRBD2 identical over 7 bases. CDR3 region: CASSLQTSTSLETQYF. DNA for the CDR3: TGTGCCAGCAGCCTCCAGACTAGCACGTCATTAGAGACCCAGTACTTC.